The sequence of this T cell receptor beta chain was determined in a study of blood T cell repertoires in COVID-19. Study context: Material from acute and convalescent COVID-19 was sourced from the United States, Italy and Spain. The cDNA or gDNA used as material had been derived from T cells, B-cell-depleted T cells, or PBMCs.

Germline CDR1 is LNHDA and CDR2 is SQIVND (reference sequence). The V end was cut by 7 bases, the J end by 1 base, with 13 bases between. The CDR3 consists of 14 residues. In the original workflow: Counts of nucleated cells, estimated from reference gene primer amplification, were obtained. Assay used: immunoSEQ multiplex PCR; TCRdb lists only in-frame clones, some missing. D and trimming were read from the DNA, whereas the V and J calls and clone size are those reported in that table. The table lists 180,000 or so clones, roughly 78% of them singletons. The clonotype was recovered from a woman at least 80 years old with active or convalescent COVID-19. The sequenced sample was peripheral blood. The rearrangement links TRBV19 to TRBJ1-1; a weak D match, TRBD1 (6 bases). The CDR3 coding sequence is TGTGCCAGTACCCCCACAGGGTGGAACACTGAAGCTTTCTTT. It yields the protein CASTPTGWNTEAFF.